One T cell receptor beta chain is described in this entry. The antigen is unknown. This sample was taken from a study of siplizumab effects on memory and regulatory T cells. V gave up 0 bases and J gave up 0 bases, with 2 bases separating them. CDR3 length: 13 amino acids. The germline gives CDR1 LGHNA, CDR2 YNFKEQ. Generated by immunoSEQ multiplex PCR, the TCRdb table keeps only in-frame clones and is missing some. Of about 10,000 clones listed, around 40% are singletons. General observations from the study: The drug siplizumab significantly decreased the alloreactive sequences that could be traced to unstimulated CD4+ memory cells.

Cells from the mixed lymphocyte reaction underwent coculture for under 7 days at 37 degrees C. The chain couples TRBV4-2 to TRBJ1-1; D remains unclear. The sequence was collected from a human donor in good health; the cells came from an allogeneic mixed lymphocyte reaction. The sequenced sample consisted of CFSE-low (dividing) CD8+ T cells sorted from an allogeneic mixed lymphocyte reaction. Written as DNA, the CDR3 is TGTGCCAGCAGCCAAGACATGAACACTGAAGCTTTCTTT. Translated, it gives CASSQDMNTEAFF.